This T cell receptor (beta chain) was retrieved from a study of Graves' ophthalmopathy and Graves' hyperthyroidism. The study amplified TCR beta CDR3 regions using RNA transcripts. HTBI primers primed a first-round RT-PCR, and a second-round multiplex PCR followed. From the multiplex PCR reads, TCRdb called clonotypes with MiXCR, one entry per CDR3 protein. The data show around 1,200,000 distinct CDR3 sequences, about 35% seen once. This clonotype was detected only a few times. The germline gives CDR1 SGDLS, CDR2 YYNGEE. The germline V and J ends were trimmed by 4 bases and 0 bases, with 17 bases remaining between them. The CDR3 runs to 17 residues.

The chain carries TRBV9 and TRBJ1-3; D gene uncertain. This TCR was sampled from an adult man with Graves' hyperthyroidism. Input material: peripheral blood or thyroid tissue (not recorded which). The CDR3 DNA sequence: TGTGCCAGCAGCACCTCACCGGACTCAGCCTCTGGAAACACCATATATTTT. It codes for CASSTSPDSASGNTIYF. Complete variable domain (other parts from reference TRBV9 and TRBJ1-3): DSGVTQTPKHLITATGQRVTLRCSPRSGDLSVYWYQQSLDQGLQFLIQYYNGEERAKGNILERFSAQQFPDLHSELNLSSLELGDSALYFCASSTSPDSASGNTIYFGEGSWLTVV.